The next 27 T cell receptor beta chains were all read from a single sample in a study of T cell repertoires in cytomegalovirus infection. Their antigens are not known. A single record per CDR3 protein comes from TCRdb applying MiXCR to the reads. The table shows 800,000 to 950,000 distinct CDR3 sequences, with 30% to 35% occurring only once. This specimen consisted of cultured CD8+ T cells from PBMCs, obtained from culture after CMV antigen stimulation. The receptors were gathered from a human donor in good health (CMV status not recorded). Some clones in this sample may be carry-over from other donors' samples.

This chain joins TRBV6-5 and TRBJ1-1, with a possible D match to TRBD1 (6 bases). CDR1 and CDR2 from the germline V gene are MNHEY and SVGAGI. The CDR3 length is 11 residues. V lost 7 bases and J lost 7, with 10 bases in between. The CDR3, as DNA: TGTGCCAGCAACTCAGGGGTTGAAGCTTTCTTT. Translated: CASNSGVEAFF.

This clonotype was counted only a few times. This rearrangement joins TRBV6-2 or TRBV6-3 to TRBJ2-7; TRBD1 is a possible D gene (6 bases). Trimming removed 2 bases at V and 9 bases at J, with 20 bases between. CDR3 length: 15 residues. Germline lookup yields CDR1 MNHEY and CDR2 SVGEGT. The CDR3 sequence is CASSYEQGGPSWQYV. CDR3 in DNA: TGTGCCAGCAGTTACGAACAGGGTGGACCCTCGTGGCAGTACGTC.

The chain combines TRBV15 with TRBJ2-3, with D tentatively TRBD2 (6 bases). Germline CDR1 LNHNV, CDR2 YYDKDF (reference sequence). The length of the CDR3 is 15 residues. Trimming took 5 bases from V and 2 from J, leaving 14 bases between them. CDR3 protein: CATSPQEGFTDTQYF. DNA for the CDR3: TGTGCCACCAGCCCCCAGGAGGGGTTCACAGATACGCAGTATTTT.

This clonotype was seen ten or more times. This chain uses TRBV7-6 with TRBJ2-1, with TRBD2 matching 16 bases. With 2 bases clipped from V and 3 bases from J, the junction kept 10 bases outside the gene matches. CDR1 is SGHVS and CDR2 is FNYEAQ in the germline V gene. The CDR3 totals 20 residues. CDR3 region: CASSLISQGLAGGVYNEQFF. In DNA, the CDR3 is TGTGCCAGCAGCTTAATAAGTCAGGGACTAGCGGGGGGGGTCTACAATGAGCAGTTCTTC. The variable domain in full, completed from reference TRBV7-6 and TRBJ2-1, reads GAGVSQSPRYKVTKRGQDVALRCDPISGHVSLYWYRQALGQGPEFLTYFNYEAQQDKSGLPNDRFSAERPEGSISTLTIQRTEQRDSAMYRCASSLISQGLAGGVYNEQFFGPGTRLTVL.

This clonotype was found a few times. The V gene is TRBV19, the J gene TRBJ1-1; D is possibly TRBD1 (5 bases). V lost 4 bases and J lost 0, with 12 bases in between. The CDR3 is 15 amino acids. Germline V gene data show CDR1 as LNHDA and CDR2 as SQIVND (reference sequence). DNA for the CDR3: TGTGCCAGTAGTACAATCGGGGACGTGAACACTGAAGCTTTCTTT. This gives the protein CASSTIGDVNTEAFF.

V gene TRBV4-2 combines with J gene TRBJ2-3; D could derive from TRBD1 or TRBD2 (5 bases each). The CDR3 has 18 residues. Germline CDR1 is LGHNA and CDR2 is YNFKEQ. Trimming took off 3 bases at V and 0 bases at J, with 19 bases between the two ends. This CDR3 reads CASSQGPVGLSSTDTQYF. The DNA for the CDR3 is TGTGCCAGCAGCCAGGGACCGGTAGGACTCTCAAGCACAGATACGCAGTATTTT.

The chain carries TRBV5-1 and TRBJ2-2; D gene unclear. This CDR3 has 16 amino acids. The germline V gene has CDR1 SGHRS and CDR2 YFSETQ. V was shortened by 2 bases and J by 2 bases, with 13 bases between the two germline ends. The CDR3 spells CASSFQPRSNTGELFF. In DNA form, the CDR3 reads TGCGCCAGCAGCTTCCAGCCCAGGAGTAACACCGGGGAGCTGTTTTTT.

This CDR3 is CASSIASSYNEQFF. For the CDR3, the DNA is TGTGCCAGCAGTATAGCGAGCTCCTACAATGAGCAGTTCTTC. The chain is built from TRBV7-9 and TRBJ2-1, with D maybe TRBD2 (5 bases). V lost 6 bases, J lost 0 bases, and 9 bases lay in between. The CDR3 loop spans 14 amino acids. Germline loops: CDR1 SEHNR, CDR2 FQNEAQ (reference sequence).

J is TRBJ2-5 and V is TRBV5-5; D unclear. Germline CDR1 and CDR2: SGHKS and YYEKEE (reference sequence). The CDR3 contains 15 residues. Between the trimmed V and J ends, which lost 0 bases and 0 bases, there was a span of 9 bases. The CDR3 bases are TGTGCCAGCAGCTTGGGGGGAATCTACCAAGAGACCCAGTACTTC. Translating it yields CASSLGGIYQETQYF.

This chain connects TRBV9 to TRBJ2-2; TRBD1 matches 9 bases. V dropped 3 bases and J dropped 5; count of bases not matched to a gene: 8. Germline CDR1 and CDR2: SGDLS and YYNGEE. This CDR3 has 16 amino acids. The CDR3 nucleotides are TGTGCCAGCAGCGCAAACCGGGACAGGGAAACCGGGGAGCTGTTTTTT. Translation gives CASSANRDRETGELFF.

This clonotype was seen only a few times. The chain carries TRBV18 and TRBJ2-7; 9 nucleotides match TRBD1. J was trimmed by 5 bases and V by 2 bases; bases with no gene match: 1. The CDR3 has 13 residues. Germline V CDR1 and CDR2: KGHSH, LQKENI. As DNA, the CDR3 is TGTGCCAGCTCACCAGGGACAGGGAACGAGCAGTACGTC. Translation: CASSPGTGNEQYV.

The chain is built from TRBV7-8 and TRBJ2-3; D perhaps matches TRBD2 (5 bases). CDR3 length equals 12 residues. Germline CDR1 reads SGHVS; CDR2 reads FQNEAQ. Trimming removed 3 bases at V and 10 bases at J, with 11 bases between. CDR3 protein: CASSFDGGPQYF. The DNA for the CDR3 is TGTGCCAGCAGCTTTGATGGCGGGCCGCAGTATTTT.

Ten or more counts support this clonotype. This chain connects TRBV7-6 to TRBJ1-5; the D gene is possibly TRBD1 (6 bases). V shed 2 bases and J shed 0 bases, with 11 bases lying between them. This CDR3 has 16 amino acids. In germline, CDR1 is SGHVS, CDR2 FNYEAQ. The CDR3 protein is CASSLRAGDSNQPQHF. CDR3 nucleotide sequence: TGTGCCAGCAGCTTAAGGGCAGGGGATAGCAATCAGCCCCAGCATTTT.

The chain joins TRBV5-1 to TRBJ1-1; tentatively, D is TRBD1 (6 bases). The V end lost 0 bases, the J end lost 7 bases, and 16 bases lay between the germline ends. Germline CDR1 is SGHRS and CDR2 is YFSETQ. This CDR3 spans 15 amino acids. CDR3 sequence (DNA): TGCGCCAGCAGCTTGGGTAGAGGGGGAGATGGTGAAGCTTTCTTT. It specifies CASSLGRGGDGEAFF.

This clonotype occurred a few times. The chain joins TRBV12-3 or TRBV12-4 to TRBJ1-2; D may be TRBD1 (5 bases). The ends were cut back, 3 bases at V and 6 bases at J, with 26 bases in the middle. The CDR3 totals 18 residues. CDR3 residues: CASSFELEWQGNPNGYTF. The CDR3 bases are TGTGCCAGCAGTTTTGAATTGGAGTGGCAGGGTAACCCCAATGGCTACACCTTC.

This clonotype appeared a few times. The chain combines TRBV6-5 with TRBJ1-1; D perhaps matches TRBD1 (5 bases). The CDR3 runs 14 residues. From germline, CDR1 is MNHEY and CDR2 SVGAGI. Trimming left V 8 bases short and J 5 bases short, with 18 bases between. The CDR3 spells CASFYGDVLTEAFF. The CDR3 region has the DNA TGTGCCAGCTTTTATGGGGACGTCCTTACTGAAGCTTTCTTT.

The rearrangement links TRBV6-6 to TRBJ2-2; D might be TRBD2 (6 bases). The CDR3 runs 14 residues. Looked up from germline, CDR1 is MNHNY and CDR2 is SVGAGI (reference sequence). V lost 5 bases and J lost 7, with 14 bases in between. CDR3 amino acids: CASSVRGAIGELFF. The CDR3 bases are TGTGCCAGCAGTGTGCGGGGAGCAATCGGGGAGCTGTTTTTT.

V usage is TRBV7-9 and J usage is TRBJ2-1, with 12 bases lining up with TRBD2. V was pared by 5 bases and J by 8 bases, with 13 bases of the junction left unmatched. The CDR3 has 17 amino acids. Germline V gene sequence: CDR1 SEHNR, CDR2 FQNEAQ (reference sequence). The CDR3 sequence: CASSLLAGGALGHEQFF. The CDR3 DNA reads TGTGCCAGCAGCCTTCTAGCGGGGGGGGCACTAGGTCATGAGCAGTTCTTC.

This clonotype has a count of ten or more. J is TRBJ2-5 and V is TRBV12-3 or TRBV12-4; D might be TRBD2 (6 bases). V dropped 7 bases and J dropped 1 base, with 19 bases sitting between them. The CDR3 sequence is 16 residues long. CDR3 nucleotides: TGTGCCAGCAATGATCCGTCCCGGGACTTCCAAGAGACCCAGTACTTC. It encodes CASNDPSRDFQETQYF.

This chain connects TRBV6-8 to TRBJ2-2; the match to TRBD1 covers 7 bases. CDR3 length: 15 residues. With V trimmed by 0 bases and J by 8 bases, 6 bases remained unmatched. The germline V gene encodes CDR1 MNHGY and CDR2 SAAAGT. The DNA of the CDR3 is TGTGCCAGCAGTTACTCGACAGGGCTAAGAGGGGAGCTGTTTTTT. Its protein product is CASSYSTGLRGELFF.

This clonotype was detected only a few times. The rearrangement links TRBV27 to TRBJ2-3; no firm D call. V gave up 1 base and J gave up 2 bases, with 10 bases separating them. This CDR3 has 15 residues. Germline V gene sequence: CDR1 MNHEY, CDR2 SMNVEV (reference sequence). The DNA for the CDR3 is TGTGCCAGCAGTTTATTGGCGGAGCCCACAGATACGCAGTATTTT. As protein: CASSLLAEPTDTQYF.

With respect to this clonotype: Germline is not matched at one junction end, which may reflect a read error. The chain links TRBV28 to TRBJ1-2; a possible D gene is TRBD1 (5 bases). Looked up from germline, CDR1 is MDHEN and CDR2 is SYDVKM. This CDR3 region has 16 residues. CDR3 protein: CASNLILGGVNYGYTF. The CDR3 DNA is TGTGCCAGCAATTTAATTTTGGGGGGGGTCAACTATGGCTACACCTTC.

This chain joins TRBV10-3 and TRBJ2-3, with TRBD2 matching 12 bases. After removal of 3 bases from V and 5 bases from J, the junction contained 6 bases not matched to a gene. Germline CDR1 reads ENHRY; CDR2 reads SYGVKD. The CDR3 has 16 amino acids. The CDR3 DNA reads TGTGCCATCAGTGACCGACTAGCGGGGGTGCGAGATACGCAGTATTTT. Translated: CAISDRLAGVRDTQYF.

This clonotype was counted only a few times. V is TRBV7-9 and J is TRBJ1-1; perhaps TRBD1 as D (5 bases). This CDR3 is 15 amino acids long. Germline V gene lookup returns CDR1 SEHNR and CDR2 FQNEAQ (reference sequence). V was shortened by 1 base and J by 4 bases, with 13 bases between the two germline ends. This chain's CDR3 is CASSLGGRASTEAFF. DNA of the CDR3: TGTGCCAGCAGCTTAGGGGGCAGGGCTTCCACTGAAGCTTTCTTT.

The V and J genes are TRBV15 and TRBJ2-6, with D unclear. Germline CDR1 LNHNV, CDR2 YYDKDF (reference sequence). V dropped 4 bases and J dropped 0 bases, with 13 bases sitting between them. The CDR3 loop spans 17 amino acids. The DNA of the CDR3 is TGTGCCACCAGCAACGACCGATCCAGCTCTGGGGCCAACGTCCTGACTTTC. It translates to CATSNDRSSSGANVLTF. Variable domain in full (rest from reference TRBV15 and TRBJ2-6): DAMVIQNPRYQVTQFGKPVTLSCSQTLNHNVMYWYQQKSSQAPKLLFHYYDKDFNNEADTPDNFQSRRPNTSFCFLDIRSPGLGDTAMYLCATSNDRSSSGANVLTFGAGSRLTVL.

Only a few counts were recorded for this clonotype. The chain employs TRBV5-6 and TRBJ1-1; D uncertain. With 0 bases removed from V and 3 bases from J, the gap between germline ends came to 9 bases. The length of the CDR3 is 14 residues. Germline V gene lookup returns CDR1 SGHDT and CDR2 YYEEEE. The DNA for the CDR3 is TGTGCCAGCAGCTTGGCCGGGAGGGACACTGAAGCTTTCTTT. Protein sequence: CASSLAGRDTEAFF.

The J gene is TRBJ2-7, the V gene TRBV27, with 12 bases aligning to TRBD2. In germline, CDR1 is MNHEY, CDR2 SMNVEV (reference sequence). The CDR3 is made up of 18 amino acids. The junction had 9 bases not matched to a gene; V was cut back by 2 bases and J by 1 base. CDR3 protein: CASSLRKLAGGRSYEQYF. CDR3 in DNA: TGTGCCAGCAGTTTACGCAAGCTAGCGGGGGGGAGGTCCTACGAGCAGTACTTC.